Shown below are 25 T cell receptor beta chains from a single sample sequenced in a study of post-analysis software for immune sequencing data. Study-wide results and limits: TRBV5-6, TRBV5-1 and TRBV20-1 belonged to a set of roughly 5 TRBV segments that were more frequent in patients than controls.

The antigens for these receptors are not known. TCR beta libraries were prepared from cDNA with unique molecular identifiers. TCRdb fed the PCR reads into MiXCR, producing one record per CDR3 protein. The data contain fewer than 550,000 distinct CDR3 sequences, about a third of them singletons. The sample was blood. The receptors originated from a girl aged 2 to 17 with multiple sclerosis.

The chain is built from TRBV20-1 and TRBJ2-2; 11 bases agree with TRBD1. In germline, CDR1 is DFQATT, CDR2 SNEGSKA (reference sequence). This CDR3 is 16 amino acids long. Unmatched junction bases numbered 12, after V lost 6 bases and J lost 6 bases. In DNA, the CDR3 is TGCAGTGCAAGTGGACAGGGGGCGGCCGTAGCCGGGGAGCTGTTTTTT. Its protein product is CSASGQGAAVAGELFF.

CDR3 nucleotides: TGTGCCAGCAGTCGACCATCGAGAGCCAACACTGAAGCTTTCTTT. Protein product: CASSRPSRANTEAFF. This chain connects TRBV6-5 to TRBJ1-1; no reliable D call. CDR1 is MNHEY, CDR2 SVGAGI, per germline. Trimming took off 5 bases at V and 2 bases at J, with 15 bases between the two ends. The CDR3 is made up of 15 amino acids.

The chain has TRBV7-9 and TRBJ2-1; no clear D gene. The V and J ends lost 2 bases and 13 bases respectively, with 9 bases between them. Germline V gives CDR1 SEHNR, CDR2 FQNEAQ (reference sequence). The CDR3 sequence is 11 residues long. CDR3 sequence (DNA): TGTGCCAGCAGCTTAACTCTCTCACAGTTCTTC. Protein: CASSLTLSQFF.

The genes are TRBV4-1 and TRBJ1-2, with unresolved D. Deletions cut 0 bases from V and 5 bases from J, with 16 bases between. Germline lookup yields CDR1 MGHRA and CDR2 YSYEKL. CDR3 length: 16 amino acids. The chain's CDR3 is CASSQDVETAKYGYTF. The CDR3 coding sequence is TGCGCCAGCAGCCAAGACGTAGAAACAGCGAAATATGGCTACACCTTC.

The chain employs TRBV3-1 and TRBJ2-6; D gene unclear. This CDR3 contains 14 residues. The V end was cut by 6 bases, the J end by 0 bases, with 6 bases between. Per the germline V gene, CDR1 is LGHDT and CDR2 is YNNKEL (reference sequence). The CDR3 reads CASRKRSGANVLTF. The CDR3 DNA reads as TGTGCCAGCAGAAAGCGCTCTGGGGCCAACGTCCTGACTTTC.

The genes are TRBV5-1 and TRBJ2-5; 8 bases agree with TRBD1. CDR3 length: 15 amino acids. Unmatched junction bases numbered 11, after V lost 1 base and J lost 9 bases. Germline loops: CDR1 SGHRS, CDR2 YFSETQ. CDR3 sequence reads: CASSLTDRGRGAQYF. CDR3 nucleotide sequence: TGCGCCAGCAGCTTGACCGACAGGGGTCGAGGAGCCCAGTACTTC.

This sequence joins TRBV4-1 and TRBJ2-5; D is possibly TRBD1 or TRBD2 (5 bases each). Germline values: CDR1 MGHRA, CDR2 YSYEKL. CDR3 length: 13 residues. Trimming removed 4 bases at V and 7 bases at J, with 13 bases between. The CDR3 DNA sequence: TGCGCCAGCAGCCGGGACGCCGAAGCGACCCAGTACTTC. It encodes CASSRDAEATQYF.

The V and J genes are TRBV18 and TRBJ1-4; D is undetermined. This CDR3 spans 14 amino acids. V shed 2 bases and J shed 7 bases, with 11 bases lying between them. The germline CDR1 and CDR2 sequences are KGHSH and LQKENI. Written as DNA, the CDR3 is TGTGCCAGCTCACCATACGTCGGGGTTGAAAAACTGTTTTTT. It is translated as CASSPYVGVEKLFF.

The V gene is TRBV11-2, the J gene TRBJ2-3; 9 bases agree with TRBD2. Germline CDR1 and CDR2: SGHAT and FQNNGV. The CDR3 totals 15 residues. Trimming removed 4 bases from V and 4 bases from J; junction bases left unmatched: 6. The CDR3 here is CASSWRRGGADTQYF. The CDR3 coding sequence is TGTGCCAGCAGCTGGAGGCGGGGGGGCGCAGATACGCAGTATTTT.

This chain connects TRBV5-1 to TRBJ2-7; possibly TRBD1 for D (5 bases). Germline loops: CDR1 SGHRS, CDR2 YFSETQ. CDR3 length: 15 amino acids. The V end lost 1 base, the J end lost 5 bases, and 16 bases lay between the germline ends. CDR3 protein: CASSLWPPGPDEQYF. CDR3 in DNA: TGCGCCAGCAGCTTGTGGCCTCCAGGGCCGGACGAGCAGTACTTC.

V gene TRBV28 combines with J gene TRBJ2-4; 10 nucleotides line up with TRBD1. The CDR3 length is 17 residues. V lost 6 bases and J lost 1; bases outside the gene matches: 9. CDR1 and CDR2 (germline): MDHEN, SYDVKM. Here the CDR3 DNA reads TGTGCCAGCAGCTTGCCGGGACAGGGGTTGGCCAAAAACATTCAGTACTTC. This encodes CASSLPGQGLAKNIQYF.

The J gene is TRBJ1-6, the V gene TRBV3-1, with D tentatively TRBD1 (5 bases). Trimming removed 3 bases from V and 10 bases from J, with 7 bases in between. CDR1 is LGHDT, CDR2 YNNKEL, per germline (reference sequence). The CDR3 totals 12 residues. The CDR3 DNA reads TGTGCCAGCAGCCAGGGGGGATCACCCCTCCACTTT. It specifies CASSQGGSPLHF.

The chain uses TRBV5-5 and TRBJ2-4; D may correspond to TRBD1 or TRBD2 (6 bases each). V was trimmed by 0 bases and J by 13 bases, leaving 14 bases between them. Germline-derived CDR1 and CDR2 are SGHKS and YYEKEE (reference sequence). This CDR3 is 13 amino acids long. This CDR3 reads CASSLVFGGQQYF. Here the CDR3 DNA reads TGTGCCAGCAGCTTGGTTTTCGGGGGCCAACAGTACTTC.

This chain links TRBV5-1 with TRBJ2-3; tentative D call: TRBD2 (6 bases). V shed 5 bases and J shed 6 bases, with 16 bases lying between them. The germline V gene encodes CDR1 SGHRS and CDR2 YFSETQ. The CDR3 consists of 14 residues. The DNA of the CDR3 is TGCGCCAGCAGAGGGCGGGGTAACACGGATACGCAGTATTTT. Translating gives CASRGRGNTDTQYF.

The chain couples TRBV4-2 to TRBJ2-2; D perhaps matches TRBD2 (6 bases). The CDR3 covers 20 residues. V dropped 0 bases and J dropped 2 bases, with 22 bases sitting between them. Per the germline V gene, CDR1 is LGHNA and CDR2 is YNFKEQ. For the CDR3, the DNA is TGTGCCAGCAGCCAAGAGGGGATCTGGGCGGCGGGGCGAAACACCGGGGAGCTGTTTTTT. It is translated as CASSQEGIWAAGRNTGELFF.

Of note for this clonotype: An end of the junction does not agree with germline; a read error may underlie this. The genes are TRBV7-8 and TRBJ2-1; a weak D match, TRBD1 (5 bases). The CDR3 contains 12 residues. Germline-derived CDR1 and CDR2 are SGHVS and FQNEAQ. The CDR3: CAGSQGPYEQFF. The CDR3 DNA reads TGTGCCGGCAGTCAGGGCCCCTATGAGCAGTTCTTC.

The V call is TRBV3-1, the J call TRBJ2-4, with D possibly being TRBD1 (6 bases). The germline CDR1 and CDR2 sequences are LGHDT and YNNKEL (reference sequence). Between the trimmed V and J ends, which lost 1 base and 15 bases, there was a span of 16 bases. The CDR3 sequence is 13 residues long. Here the CDR3 DNA reads TGTGCCAGCAGCCAAGTCCAAGGGACACTTTTGTACTTC. Residues: CASSQVQGTLLYF.

The sample holds a few counts of this clonotype. This chain uses TRBV20-1 with TRBJ2-7, with TRBD1 as a possible D gene (6 bases). Germline V CDR1 and CDR2: DFQATT, SNEGSKA (reference sequence). The CDR3 length is 14 residues. V shed 5 bases and J shed 0 bases, with 14 bases lying between them. The DNA for the CDR3 is TGCAGTGCTGCCGGGACACTGAGCTCCTACGAGCAGTACTTC. Residues: CSAAGTLSSYEQYF.

The chain combines TRBV5-1 with TRBJ2-7, with D perhaps matching TRBD2 (6 bases). The germline gives CDR1 SGHRS, CDR2 YFSETQ. The length of the CDR3 is 16 residues. The V and J ends lost 2 bases and 2 bases respectively, with 17 bases between them. The CDR3 region is CASSFDPGLATYEQYF. DNA of the CDR3: TGCGCCAGCAGCTTCGACCCGGGACTTGCGACCTACGAGCAGTACTTC.

There are a few counts of this clonotype. This chain connects TRBV11-2 to TRBJ2-7; tentatively, D is TRBD2 (7 bases). The V end lost 2 bases, the J end lost 6 bases, and 17 bases lay between the germline ends. The CDR3 length is 15 residues. Germline assignment: CDR1 SGHAT and CDR2 FQNNGV. CDR3 nucleotide sequence: TGTGCCAGCAGCTTAAGGGGGGGTGGCCTGGTCGAGCAGTACTTC. As protein: CASSLRGGGLVEQYF. The whole variable domain, remainder taken from reference TRBV11-2 and TRBJ2-7, is EAGVAQSPRYKIIEKRQSVAFWCNPISGHATLYWYQQILGQGPKLLIQFQNNGVVDDSQLPKDRFSAERLKGVDSTLKIQPAKLEDSAVYLCASSLRGGGLVEQYFGPGTRLTVT.

This chain connects TRBV12-3 or TRBV12-4 to TRBJ2-5; D is possibly TRBD1 (5 bases). V dropped 3 bases and J dropped 5 bases, with 10 bases sitting between them. The CDR3 consists of 13 residues. CDR3: CASSLGQMETQYF. CDR3 nucleotide sequence: TGTGCCAGCAGTTTGGGGCAAATGGAGACCCAGTACTTC.

The chain recombines TRBV7-8 with TRBJ2-5; 10 bases agree with TRBD2. Germline assignment: CDR1 SGHVS and CDR2 FQNEAQ. The CDR3 extends over 17 amino acids. Germline trimming cut 5 bases from V and 5 bases from J; bases unmatched to any gene: 14. The CDR3 bases are TGTGCCAGCAGCCCCCGATGGCCTAGCGGGGGCTGGGAGACCCAGTACTTC. Its translation is CASSPRWPSGGWETQYF.

This chain joins TRBV20-1 and TRBJ2-1; 11 bases agree with TRBD2. Trimming cost V 3 bases and J 8 bases; bases outside gene matches: 9. The germline V gene encodes CDR1 DFQATT and CDR2 SNEGSKA (reference sequence). The CDR3 is 15 amino acids. The CDR3 DNA is TGCAGTGCTAGGGAAGTTAGCGGGGGGGCGTATGAGCAGTTCTTC. Translated, it gives CSAREVSGGAYEQFF.

This rearrangement joins TRBV10-3 to TRBJ1-2, with D perhaps TRBD1 (6 bases). Germline loops: CDR1 ENHRY, CDR2 SYGVKD. Trimming stripped 10 bases from V and 0 bases from J, with 18 bases between. This CDR3 spans 15 amino acids. CDR3 nucleotides: TGTGCCAGCCACTCCCCGGACAGAACTAACTATGGCTACACCTTC. Translated: CASHSPDRTNYGYTF.

The V and J genes are TRBV12-3 or TRBV12-4 and TRBJ1-5; D is perhaps TRBD1 (5 bases). The germline V and J ends were trimmed by 4 bases and 0 bases, with 13 bases remaining between them. The CDR3 runs to 16 residues. The chain's CDR3 is CASSYGRGSSNQPQHF. The CDR3 DNA reads TGTGCCAGCAGTTACGGGAGGGGCAGTAGCAATCAGCCCCAGCATTTT.